This entry features one T cell receptor (beta chain) sequence. This sample was taken from a study of radiotherapy plus CTLA-4 blockade in lung cancer. V shed 4 bases and J 4 bases; nucleotides not matched to a gene: 7. The CDR3 spans 15 residues. Germline V gene lookup returns CDR1 SGHDT and CDR2 YYEEEE. Measured with immunoSEQ multiplex PCR; TCRdb has only the in-frame clones, and not every one. The repertoire holds around 56,000 clones, roughly 80% seen once, with approximately 15% in the top ten. Sample: peripheral blood, taken from a patient treated with radiotherapy plus ipilimumab. This clonotype originated in a human donor with non-small cell lung cancer who had a complete response to radiotherapy plus ipilimumab. The chain has TRBV5-6 and TRBJ1-4, with 7 bases matching TRBD1. The CDR3 spells CASSAGTANNEKLFF. The CDR3 DNA follows: TGTGCCAGCAGCGCGGGGACAGCAAATAATGAAAAACTGTTTTTT.